Below are 5 T cell receptor beta chains sequenced from a single sample in a study of shared clonotypes between healthy human individuals. Measured with immunoSEQ multiplex PCR; TCRdb has only the in-frame clones, and not every one. The table lists roughly 2.2 million clones, just over 90% of them singletons. Source material: naive CD4+ T cells from PBMCs. Subset in this sample: CD45RA+ positively selected. These receptors were collected from a man younger than 30 in good health. Some clones in this sample may be carry-over from other donors' samples.

The chain recombines TRBV2 with TRBJ2-1; D is uncertain. The V end was cut by 7 bases, the J end by 4 bases, with 5 bases between. This CDR3 has 11 residues. Germline loops: CDR1 SNHLY, CDR2 FYNNEI. Here the CDR3 DNA reads TGTGCCAGCACCCTGTACAATGAGCAGTTCTTC. Amino acid sequence: CASTLYNEQFF.

A word on this clone: Other DNA sequences from this sample encode an identical CDR3 as well. CDR3 protein: CASSIWGGNEQFF. The CDR3 DNA reads TGTGCCAGTAGTATCTGGGGGGGCAATGAGCAGTTCTTC. This chain joins TRBV19 and TRBJ2-1; TRBD2 matches at 7 bases. V lost 3 bases to trimming and J lost 6 bases; unmatched junction nucleotides: 2. The V gene's germline CDR1 is LNHDA and CDR2 SQIVND (reference sequence). The length of the CDR3 is 13 residues.

The chain joins TRBV5-4 to TRBJ2-7; tentatively, D is TRBD1 or TRBD2 (6 bases each). The V gene's germline CDR1 is SGHNT and CDR2 YYREEE (reference sequence). The V and J ends lost 4 bases and 6 bases respectively, with 11 bases between them. The CDR3 extends over 12 amino acids. This CDR3 is CASSLGGLEQYF. As DNA, the CDR3 is TGTGCCAGCAGCCTGGGGGGCCTCGAGCAGTACTTC.

The chain couples TRBV4-1 to TRBJ2-2; D perhaps matches TRBD2 (6 bases). V dropped 4 bases and J dropped 5 bases, with 17 bases sitting between them. This CDR3 has 16 amino acids. Germline CDR1 reads MGHRA; CDR2 reads YSYEKL. This CDR3 reads CASSLWRGSSTGELFF. Written as DNA, the CDR3 is TGCGCCAGCAGCCTGTGGAGGGGAAGTTCGACCGGGGAGCTGTTTTTT.

The V call is TRBV28, the J call TRBJ2-5; a weak D match, TRBD2 (6 bases). The CDR3 totals 12 residues. V lost 7 bases to trimming and J lost 6 bases, with 12 bases between them. Germline CDR1 MDHEN, CDR2 SYDVKM. The CDR3 DNA reads TGTGCCAGCAATGGGGGAGGAAAGACCCAGTACTTC. It is translated as CASNGGGKTQYF.